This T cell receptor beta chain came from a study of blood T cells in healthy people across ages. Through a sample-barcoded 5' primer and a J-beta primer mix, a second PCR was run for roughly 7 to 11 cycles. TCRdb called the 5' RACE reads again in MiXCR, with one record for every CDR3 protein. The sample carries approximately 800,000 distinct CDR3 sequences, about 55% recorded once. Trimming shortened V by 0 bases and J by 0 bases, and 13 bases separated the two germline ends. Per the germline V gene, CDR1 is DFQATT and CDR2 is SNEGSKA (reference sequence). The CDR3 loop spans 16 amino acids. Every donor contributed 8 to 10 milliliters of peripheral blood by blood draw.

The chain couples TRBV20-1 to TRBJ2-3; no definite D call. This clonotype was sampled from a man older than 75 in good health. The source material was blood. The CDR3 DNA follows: TGCAGTGCTAGAGATCAGCGAAAGACTAGCACAGATACGCAGTATTTT. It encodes CSARDQRKTSTDTQYF.